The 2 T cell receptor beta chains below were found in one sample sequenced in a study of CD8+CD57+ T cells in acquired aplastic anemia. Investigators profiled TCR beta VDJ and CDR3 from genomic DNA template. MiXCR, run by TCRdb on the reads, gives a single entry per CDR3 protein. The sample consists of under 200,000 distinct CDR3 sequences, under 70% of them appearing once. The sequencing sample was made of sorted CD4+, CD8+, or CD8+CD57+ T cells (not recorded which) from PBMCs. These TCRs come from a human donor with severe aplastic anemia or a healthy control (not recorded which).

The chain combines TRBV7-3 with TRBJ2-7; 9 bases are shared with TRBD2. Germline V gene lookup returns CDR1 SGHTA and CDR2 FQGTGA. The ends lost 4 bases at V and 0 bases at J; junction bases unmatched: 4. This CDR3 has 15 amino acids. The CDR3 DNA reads TGTGCCAGCAGCTCAGGACTAGCGACCTCCTACGAGCAGTACTTC. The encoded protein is CASSSGLATSYEQYF.

CDR3 residues: CASSLVFGGADTEAFF. In DNA, the CDR3 is TGTGCCAGCAGCTTAGTATTCGGGGGGGCAGACACTGAAGCTTTCTTT. This chain uses TRBV7-2 with TRBJ1-1; D is perhaps TRBD1 (6 bases). Trimming took off 1 base at V and 3 bases at J, with 15 bases between the two ends. Per the germline V gene, CDR1 is SGHTA and CDR2 is FQGNSA. The CDR3 contains 16 residues.